These T cell receptor beta chains were read from a single sample in a study of T cells in localized non-small cell lung cancer. Clones were sequenced by immunoSEQ multiplex PCR, and TCRdb holds only the in-frame ones, with some missing. The sample lists some 26,000 clones, 70% to 90% seen once, with about 3% in the top ten. The source material was peripheral blood, sampled before any cancer treatment. Receptors originate from a woman between 18 and 55 years old with stage I lung adenocarcinoma. Each CDR3 is given with its conserved first and last residue. The order of the fields is J gene, V gene, D gene, clone size, CDR3 DNA, CDR3 protein. A D gene is named only where the DNA matches it firmly. The size entry is marked missing in some rows and otherwise reads once, few, many or a size class.

TRBJ1-1,TRBV2,NA,NA,TGTGCCAGCAGGCCAAAAGAGAACACTGAAGCTTTCTTT,CASRPKENTEAFF
TRBJ2-7,TRBV19,TRBD2,NA,TGTGCCAGTAGAATCCCAGGGAGGGGCGAGCAGTACTTC,CASRIPGRGEQYF
TRBJ2-5,TRBV4-1,NA,NA,TGCGCCAGCAGCCAAAGGGCAGGGGGGCAAGAGACCCAGTACTTC,CASSQRAGGQETQYF
TRBJ1-1,TRBV28,NA,NA,TGTGCCAGCAGTTCCTCCCAGGGGATACGGAACACTGAAGCTTTCTTT,CASSSSQGIRNTEAFF
TRBJ2-1,TRBV6-6,NA,NA,TGTGCCAGCAGTTACTTAGAGGAGCAGTTCTTC,CASSYLEEQFF
TRBJ2-5,TRBV7-9,NA,NA,TGTGCCAGCAGCTTAGCGGCGGCAGCCCAAGAGACCCAGTACTTC,CASSLAAAAQETQYF
TRBJ1-2,TRBV28,NA,NA,TGTGCCAGCTCGGAAGACAGTTTCTATGGCTACACCTTC,CASSEDSFYGYTF
TRBJ1-6,TRBV5-1,NA,NA,TGCGCCAGCAGCTACAAGGAGTTTGGAGGGTCACCCCTCCACTTT,CASSYKEFGGSPLHF
TRBJ2-3,TRBV27,NA,NA,TGTGCCAGCAGTTTGGGAGATACGCAGTATTTT,CASSLGDTQYF
TRBJ2-7,TRBV10-3,NA,NA,TGTGCCATCAGTGATCAAAATAAACTCCTCGAGCAGTACTTC,CAISDQNKLLEQYF
TRBJ2-3,TRBV19,NA,NA,TGTGCCAGTAGCCTCCTTACAGGGAGCACAGATACGCAGTATTTT,CASSLLTGSTDTQYF
TRBJ1-5,TRBV30,NA,few,TGTGCCTGGAGCGCAGGGTATAGCAATCAGCCCCAGCATTTT,CAWSAGYSNQPQHF
TRBJ2-1,TRBV18,NA,NA,TGTGCCAGCTCACGAGGGGGCAATGAGCAGTTCTTC,CASSRGGNEQFF
TRBJ1-1,TRBV7-3,NA,NA,TGTGCCAGCAGCTTACTCGGAGGGGGCACTGAAGCTTTCTTT,CASSLLGGGTEAFF
TRBJ1-3,TRBV5-5,NA,NA,TGTGCCAGCAGCTTGGCTGGGGATTCTGGAAACACCATATATTTT,CASSLAGDSGNTIYF
TRBJ2-3,TRBV30,TRBD2,NA,TGTGCCTGGAGCCTGACTAGCGGGATGACAGATACGCAGTATTTT,CAWSLTSGMTDTQYF
TRBJ2-5,TRBV30,TRBD2,NA,TGTGCCGGCTTGAGACTAGCGGGAGTAGAGACCCAGTACTTC,CAGLRLAGVETQYF
TRBJ2-3,TRBV7-3,TRBD1,NA,TGTGCCAGCAGCACCGGACAGGGGGTAAATACAGATACGCAGTATTTT,CASSTGQGVNTDTQYF
TRBJ1-5,TRBV5-1,NA,NA,TGCGCCAGCAGCGTGGGGGGGAACGGCAATCAGCCCCAGCATTTT,CASSVGGNGNQPQHF
TRBJ2-7,TRBV4-3,NA,NA,TGCGCCAGCAGCCTCCAACCCGCGGGCCCCGGCCCCGTAGAGCAGTACTTC,CASSLQPAGPGPVEQYF
TRBJ2-3,TRBV5-1,NA,once,TGCGCCAGCAGGTCTAGCACAGATACGCAGTATTTT,CASRSSTDTQYF
TRBJ1-1,TRBV5-1,NA,NA,TGCGCCAGCAGCCCCGGGACGGCCGGTGAAGCTTTCTTT,CASSPGTAGEAFF
TRBJ1-4,TRBV28,NA,NA,TGTGCCAGCAGTTCGCCGACGGCTGCTGGTGAAAAACTGTTTTTT,CASSSPTAAGEKLFF
TRBJ2-4,TRBV4-2,NA,NA,TGTGCCAGCAGCCGTGACAGGCGGACCGAGGGCAAAAACATTCAGTACTTC,CASSRDRRTEGKNIQYF
TRBJ2-2,TRBV6-1,NA,few,TGTGCCAGCACCCTCCTCGGGCGGAACACCGGGGAGCTGTTTTTT,CASTLLGRNTGELFF
TRBJ1-2,TRBV11-2,TRBD1,NA,TGTGCCAGCAGCTTAAAAGGGGGCCTGACCATGGGCTACACCTTC,CASSLKGGLTMGYTF
TRBJ2-2,TRBV11-3,NA,NA,TGTGCCAGCAGCTTACTTATGGCGGGACCTTTACCCACCGGGGAGCTGTTTTTT,CASSLLMAGPLPTGELFF
TRBJ1-2,TRBV6-1,TRBD1,NA,TGTGCCAGCAGTGAAATAGGACAGGGGAGGAATGGCTACACCTTC,CASSEIGQGRNGYTF
TRBJ1-3,TRBV30,NA,NA,TGTGCCTGCTCCGGCAGGGCGAATGGAAACACCATATATTTT,CACSGRANGNTIYF
TRBJ2-5,TRBV5-6,TRBD1,NA,TGTGCCAGCAGCCGATGGTCCAGGGGGCACCAAGAGACCCAGTACTTC,CASSRWSRGHQETQYF
TRBJ2-3,TRBV13,NA,NA,TGTGCCAGCAGCCCCCGGTGGATTTCTAGCACAGATACGCAGTATTTT,CASSPRWISSTDTQYF
TRBJ2-7,TRBV27,TRBD2,NA,TGTGCCAGCAGTCAACAGGGTCGGGTAGCGGGAGTCAGTTCCTACGAGCAGTACTTC,CASSQQGRVAGVSSYEQYF
TRBJ2-6,TRBV15,NA,NA,TGTGCCACCAGCGTGGGCTCTGGGGCCAACGTCCTGACTTTC,CATSVGSGANVLTF